Listed below are T cell receptor beta chains from one sample, sequenced in a study of T-cell memory formation after mild COVID-19. Via MiXCR, TCRdb re-called the 5' RACE reads, giving one row per CDR3 protein. Of about 180,000 distinct CDR3 sequences in the sample, 16% were seen once. Specimen: PBMCs or a T cell subset sorted from them (not recorded which). The receptor set was obtained from an adult woman who had mild COVID-19 (a few samples of this study predate the infection). Cell type and time point are not known. Both conserved end residues are part of each CDR3. Fields, in order: V gene, clone size, D gene, J gene, CDR3 protein, CDR3 DNA. A D gene is named only where the DNA matches it firmly. Only part of the rows carry a size: once, few, many, or a class if the clone is expanded.

V gene: TRBV20-1
clone size: .
D gene: .
J gene: TRBJ1-1
CDR3 protein: CSARPRQMNTEAFF
CDR3 DNA: TGCAGTGCTAGACCCAGACAGATGAACACTGAAGCTTTCTTT

V gene: TRBV7-2
clone size: few
D gene: .
J gene: TRBJ2-3
CDR3 protein: CASSLNGGPDTQYF
CDR3 DNA: TGTGCCAGCAGCTTAAATGGCGGCCCAGATACGCAGTATTTT

V gene: TRBV20-1
clone size: .
D gene: TRBD2
J gene: TRBJ2-1
CDR3 protein: CSASRAGAPLSYNEQFF
CDR3 DNA: TGCAGTGCTAGTCGGGCGGGAGCGCCACTTTCCTACAATGAGCAGTTCTTC

V gene: TRBV14
clone size: once
D gene: TRBD1
J gene: TRBJ2-7
CDR3 protein: CASSLSGGNVKQYF
CDR3 DNA: TGTGCCAGCAGCCTGTCAGGGGGCAATGTAAAGCAGTACTTC

V gene: TRBV18
clone size: .
D gene: TRBD1
J gene: TRBJ2-3
CDR3 protein: CASSGTASTDTQYF
CDR3 DNA: TGTGCCAGCTCAGGGACAGCTAGCACAGATACGCAGTATTTT

V gene: TRBV5-1
clone size: few
D gene: TRBD2
J gene: TRBJ2-1
CDR3 protein: CASRGLAGEGLYNEQFF
CDR3 DNA: TGCGCCAGCCGCGGACTAGCGGGAGAGGGTTTATACAATGAGCAGTTCTTC

V gene: TRBV5-1
clone size: .
D gene: .
J gene: TRBJ2-7
CDR3 protein: CASSYRETGTYEQYF
CDR3 DNA: TGCGCCAGCAGCTACCGGGAGACAGGAACCTACGAGCAGTACTTC

V gene: TRBV20-1
clone size: few
D gene: .
J gene: TRBJ1-1
CDR3 protein: CSAPQPQGNTEAFF
CDR3 DNA: TGCAGTGCCCCCCAACCCCAGGGTAACACTGAAGCTTTCTTT

V gene: TRBV27
clone size: .
D gene: .
J gene: TRBJ1-2
CDR3 protein: CASSFRALDYGYTF
CDR3 DNA: TGTGCCAGCAGTTTCAGGGCCCTAGACTATGGCTACACCTTC

V gene: TRBV28
clone size: .
D gene: TRBD2
J gene: TRBJ2-2
CDR3 protein: CASRHSSGLDTGELFF
CDR3 DNA: TGTGCCAGCAGGCACTCTAGCGGGCTAGACACCGGGGAGCTGTTTTTT

V gene: TRBV12-3/TRBV12-4
clone size: .
D gene: .
J gene: TRBJ1-1
CDR3 protein: CASSFQASTTEAFF
CDR3 DNA: TGTGCCAGCAGTTTTCAGGCTTCGACCACTGAAGCTTTCTTT

V gene: TRBV2
clone size: .
D gene: TRBD2
J gene: TRBJ2-7
CDR3 protein: CASSEFGGAYEQYF
CDR3 DNA: TGTGCCAGCAGTGAGTTCGGGGGGGCCTACGAGCAGTACTTC

V gene: TRBV12-3/TRBV12-4
clone size: few
D gene: .
J gene: TRBJ2-4
CDR3 protein: CASSLGVGKNIQYF
CDR3 DNA: TGTGCCAGCAGTTTAGGGGTTGGCAAAAACATTCAGTACTTC

V gene: TRBV20-1
clone size: .
D gene: .
J gene: TRBJ1-1
CDR3 protein: CSAREGNIVDTEAFF
CDR3 DNA: TGCAGTGCTAGAGAGGGAAACATCGTGGACACTGAAGCTTTCTTT